Sequencing of this T cell receptor (beta chain) was carried out in a study of regulatory T cells in long-lasting Graves disease. Through Arm-PCR of CDR3 regions and iRepertoire HTBI primers, TCR beta libraries were built. MiXCR, applied by TCRdb to the multiplex PCR reads, yields one record per CDR3 protein. The repertoire includes approximately 360,000 distinct CDR3 sequences, 20% to 25% of them detected once, and less than 30% sits in the top ten. Time point denoted: persistent/refractory GD, antithyroid drugs over 5 years with positive TRAb. The TCR library used RNA extracted from PBMCs. Looked up from germline, CDR1 is MNHEY and CDR2 is SMNVEV (reference sequence). CDR3 size: 17 residues. Trimming pared 6 bases from V and 2 bases from J, leaving 22 bases between. This clonotype came up many times.

Material: peripheral blood mononuclear cells (PBMCs), obtained when the disease was refractory, from a patient treated with antithyroid drugs. V is TRBV27 and J is TRBJ1-1; tentative D call: TRBD1 (6 bases). This TCR derives from a woman in her 40s with Graves disease. DNA for the CDR3: TGTGCCAGCAGGCCTATTACGATGGGGGGCTTCAACACTGAAGCTTTCTTT. Amino acid sequence: CASRPITMGGFNTEAFF.